This is a list of T cell receptor beta chains from one sample in a study of identifying expanded T cells in peripheral blood. Assay: immunoSEQ multiplex PCR; the TCRdb copy retains only in-frame clones and omits some. The sample records about 50,000 clones, 70% to 85% being singletons. Sequencing was performed on blood. These receptors were obtained from a person aged 18 to 75 in good health. Each CDR3 is given with its conserved first and last residue. Each record gives: clone size, V gene, J gene, D gene, CDR3 DNA, CDR3 protein. The D gene is left open where the match is weak. The size entry is marked missing in some rows and otherwise reads once, few, many or a size class.

size: -
V: TRBV18
J: TRBJ2-2
D: -
DNA: TGTGCCAGCTCACCAGAAGGAAGTCCCAGGGGCGCCGGGGAGCTGTTTTTT
CDR3: CASSPEGSPRGAGELFF

size: -
V: TRBV4-1
J: TRBJ1-1
D: -
DNA: TGCGCCAGCAGCCCCCACGGACAGAACACTGAAGCTTTCTTT
CDR3: CASSPHGQNTEAFF

size: -
V: TRBV4-1
J: TRBJ1-5
D: -
DNA: TGCGCCAGCAGCCAAGATAAGACAGACCGTTCGCCCCAGCATTTT
CDR3: CASSQDKTDRSPQHF

size: -
V: TRBV7-6
J: TRBJ2-1
D: TRBD2
DNA: TGTGCCAGCAGCTTACGTCCGGGACAGGGACTAGCGGGGGCCCACAATGAGCAGTTCTTC
CDR3: CASSLRPGQGLAGAHNEQFF

size: -
V: TRBV4-1
J: TRBJ2-1
D: -
DNA: TGCGCCAGCAGCCAAGATTCGAGCGGATTCTACAATGAGCAGTTCTTC
CDR3: CASSQDSSGFYNEQFF

size: few
V: TRBV7-8
J: TRBJ1-3
D: -
DNA: TGTGCCAGCAGCCCTGAGAGACTCTCTGGAAACACCATATATTTT
CDR3: CASSPERLSGNTIYF

size: -
V: TRBV5-1
J: TRBJ2-1
D: TRBD2
DNA: TGCGCCAGCAGCTTGGGTCCTAGCGGGCGATCCTACAATGAGCAGTTCTTC
CDR3: CASSLGPSGRSYNEQFF

size: -
V: TRBV7-2
J: TRBJ2-2
D: TRBD2
DNA: TGTGCCAGCAGCTTAGCGAAAGCGGGGGTCGGGGAGCTGTTTTTT
CDR3: CASSLAKAGVGELFF

size: -
V: TRBV6-8
J: TRBJ1-6
D: -
DNA: TGTGCCAGCAGTCAAACAGGGTTGAATTCACCCCTCCACTTT
CDR3: CASSQTGLNSPLHF

size: -
V: TRBV7-2
J: TRBJ1-2
D: -
DNA: TGTGCCAGCAGCTCGAATGGGCAGAACTATGGCTACACCTTC
CDR3: CASSSNGQNYGYTF

size: -
V: TRBV2
J: TRBJ1-4
D: -
DNA: TGTGCCAGCAGGGACAGTTCAACTAATGAAAAACTGTTTTTT
CDR3: CASRDSSTNEKLFF

size: -
V: TRBV7-2
J: TRBJ2-3
D: -
DNA: TGTGCCAGCAGCTTAATACCGGGTGTTGGGGGCACAGATACGCAGTATTTT
CDR3: CASSLIPGVGGTDTQYF

size: medium-sized
V: TRBV6-7
J: TRBJ2-1
D: -
DNA: TGTGCCAGGCACCCTAAAGGGACTTTGAGCTCCTACAATGAGCAGTTCTTC
CDR3: CARHPKGTLSSYNEQFF

size: -
V: TRBV30
J: TRBJ1-4
D: -
DNA: TGTGCCTGGGCCTCCAGGGCGGGAGAAAAACTGTTTTTT
CDR3: CAWASRAGEKLFF

size: -
V: TRBV7-2
J: TRBJ2-1
D: TRBD1
DNA: TGTGCCAGCAGCTTCCTAGGGACAGGGACCTACAATGAGCAGTTCTTC
CDR3: CASSFLGTGTYNEQFF

size: -
V: TRBV9
J: TRBJ1-4
D: -
DNA: TGTGCCAGCAGCGTAGCCGACAGGAGGAATGAAAAACTGTTTTTT
CDR3: CASSVADRRNEKLFF

size: -
V: TRBV10-2
J: TRBJ1-1
D: -
DNA: TGCGCCAGCAGTGAGCATCTAGGGGATCGGGACACTGAAGCTTTCTTT
CDR3: CASSEHLGDRDTEAFF

size: -
V: TRBV5-1
J: TRBJ1-1
D: -
DNA: TGCGCCAGCAGCGGGGGGACGGATTTGAACACTGAAGCTTTCTTT
CDR3: CASSGGTDLNTEAFF

size: -
V: TRBV2
J: TRBJ2-5
D: -
DNA: TGTGCCAGCAGTGATGGTGGGGGGCCAGGAGAGACCCAGTACTTC
CDR3: CASSDGGGPGETQYF

size: -
V: TRBV19
J: TRBJ2-7
D: -
DNA: TGTGCCAGTAGTATTGCGACAGGAGTCTCCTACGAGCAGTACTTC
CDR3: CASSIATGVSYEQYF

size: -
V: TRBV11-3
J: TRBJ2-2
D: -
DNA: TGTGCCAGCGGGATAGGGGTGAAAAACACCGGGGAGCTGTTTTTT
CDR3: CASGIGVKNTGELFF

size: -
V: TRBV6-1
J: TRBJ2-7
D: -
DNA: TGTGCCAGCAGTCGGGAAAGCTCCTACGAGCAGTACTTC
CDR3: CASSRESSYEQYF

size: -
V: TRBV7-9
J: TRBJ2-3
D: TRBD2
DNA: TGTGCCAGCAGCTCCAATTGGCTAGCGGATTTTATAGATACGCAGTATTTT
CDR3: CASSSNWLADFIDTQYF

size: -
V: TRBV27
J: TRBJ2-1
D: -
DNA: TGTGCCAGCAGTTTGGCCAGCTCTCCAACCAATGAGCAGTTCTTC
CDR3: CASSLASSPTNEQFF

size: -
V: TRBV7-9
J: TRBJ2-1
D: -
DNA: TGTGCCAGCAGCTTAAGAGGAGGAGAGCAGTTCTTC
CDR3: CASSLRGGEQFF

size: -
V: TRBV7-9
J: TRBJ2-3
D: -
DNA: TGTGCCAGCAGCTTTAGGGGGGGTACAGATACGCAGTATTTT
CDR3: CASSFRGGTDTQYF

size: -
V: TRBV19
J: TRBJ1-1
D: -
DNA: TGTGCCAGTAGTATAATCGGCAGGGGCCGATCTAACACTGAAGCTTTCTTT
CDR3: CASSIIGRGRSNTEAFF

size: -
V: TRBV5-4
J: TRBJ2-5
D: TRBD1
DNA: TGTGCCAGCAGCTCCGGAGGGACAGGGTACCGGCGAGAGACCCAGTACTTC
CDR3: CASSSGGTGYRRETQYF

size: -
V: TRBV5-1
J: TRBJ2-3
D: -
DNA: TGCGCCAGCAGCCCTGGAGGGGGCTCCATCATCACAGATACGCAGTATTTT
CDR3: CASSPGGGSIITDTQYF

size: -
V: TRBV5-6
J: TRBJ2-3
D: -
DNA: TGTGCCAGCAGCTCGAACAGGGCAGATACGCAGTATTTT
CDR3: CASSSNRADTQYF

size: -
V: TRBV19
J: TRBJ2-3
D: -
DNA: TGTGCCAGTAGTAATGGGGGGGCCGGGACAGATACGCAGTATTTT
CDR3: CASSNGGAGTDTQYF

size: -
V: TRBV19
J: TRBJ1-1
D: TRBD1
DNA: TGTGCCAGTAGTTCGGGGGACAGGGGCCGAGGGGCTGAAGCTTTCTTT
CDR3: CASSSGDRGRGAEAFF

size: once
V: TRBV6-5
J: TRBJ2-2
D: TRBD1
DNA: TGTGCCAGCAGTTACCTGGGACAGGGTTACACCGGGGAGCTGTTTTTT
CDR3: CASSYLGQGYTGELFF

size: -
V: TRBV6-5
J: TRBJ2-3
D: -
DNA: TGTGCCAGCAGCCCAAGAGTTGATACGCAGTATTTT
CDR3: CASSPRVDTQYF

size: -
V: TRBV5-6
J: TRBJ2-1
D: -
DNA: TGTGCCAGCAGCTCCACCTTAGGGGTTTATGAGCAGTTCTTC
CDR3: CASSSTLGVYEQFF

size: -
V: TRBV7-9
J: TRBJ2-3
D: -
DNA: TGTGCCAGCAGCCCGACTAGAAGGGTAGATACGCAGTATTTT
CDR3: CASSPTRRVDTQYF

size: -
V: TRBV14
J: TRBJ1-1
D: TRBD1
DNA: TGTGCCAGCAGCCGACAGGGGGCGGCCACTGAAGCTTTCTTT
CDR3: CASSRQGAATEAFF